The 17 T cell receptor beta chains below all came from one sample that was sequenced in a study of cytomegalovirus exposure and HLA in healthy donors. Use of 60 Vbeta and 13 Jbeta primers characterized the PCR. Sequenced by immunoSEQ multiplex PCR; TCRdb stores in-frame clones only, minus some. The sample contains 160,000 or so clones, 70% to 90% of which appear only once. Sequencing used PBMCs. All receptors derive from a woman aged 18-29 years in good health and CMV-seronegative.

CDR3 DNA: TGTGCCAGCAGTGAAGCGCTTCATGCGGGAGGGGGATACAATGAGCAGTTCTTC. Amino acid sequence: CASSEALHAGGGYNEQFF. This chain links TRBV6-1 with TRBJ2-1; 9 nucleotides agree with TRBD2. The germline gives CDR1 MNHNS, CDR2 SASEGT. The trim removed 0 bases at V and 4 bases at J, leaving 10 bases unmatched. The CDR3 covers 18 residues.

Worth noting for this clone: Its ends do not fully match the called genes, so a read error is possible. CDR3 in DNA: TGTGCCAGACAGAAAGACAGGGTGGCCTACGGGCAGTACTTC. It codes for CARQKDRVAYGQYF. V usage is TRBV5-3 and J usage is TRBJ2-7; 7 bases are shared with TRBD1. TRBV5-3 has ORF status, its function being uncertain. The CDR3 runs to 14 residues.

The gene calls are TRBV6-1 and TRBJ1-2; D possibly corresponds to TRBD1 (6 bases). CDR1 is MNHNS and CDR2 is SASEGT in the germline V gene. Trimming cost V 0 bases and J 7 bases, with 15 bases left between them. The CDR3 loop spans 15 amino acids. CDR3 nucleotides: TGTGCCAGCAGTGAAGCGCCGGAACAGGGAATTGGCTACACCTTC. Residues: CASSEAPEQGIGYTF.

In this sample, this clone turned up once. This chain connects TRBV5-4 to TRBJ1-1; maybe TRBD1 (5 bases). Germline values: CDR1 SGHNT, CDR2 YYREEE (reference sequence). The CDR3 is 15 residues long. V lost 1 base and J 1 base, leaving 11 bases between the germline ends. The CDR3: CASSLNRGTNTEAFF. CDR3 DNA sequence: TGTGCCAGCAGCTTGAACCGGGGGACGAACACTGAAGCTTTCTTT.

CDR3 nucleotide sequence: TGTGCCAGCAGCTTAGCGGGACAGGGCAACTATGGCTACACCTTC. The encoded protein is CASSLAGQGNYGYTF. The chain carries TRBV7-9 and TRBJ1-2; 9 bases map to TRBD1. The CDR3 is 15 residues long. The trim removed 0 bases at V and 2 bases at J, leaving 1 base unmatched. The germline gives CDR1 SEHNR, CDR2 FQNEAQ (reference sequence).

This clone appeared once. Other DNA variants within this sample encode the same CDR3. The CDR3 spells CASSPGLAGGGNEQFF. The CDR3 nucleotides are TGCGCCAGCAGCCCCGGACTAGCGGGAGGTGGGAATGAGCAGTTCTTC. The chain recombines TRBV5-1 with TRBJ2-1; 14 positions match TRBD2. CDR1 and CDR2 from the germline V gene are SGHRS and YFSETQ. This CDR3 spans 16 amino acids. After removal of 4 bases from V and 7 bases from J, the junction contained 7 bases not matched to a gene.

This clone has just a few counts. This CDR3 is CASSESGGALPYEQYF. DNA of the CDR3: TGCGCCAGCAGTGAGTCTGGTGGGGCCCTCCCCTACGAGCAGTACTTC. The chain carries TRBV10-2 and TRBJ2-7; a possible D gene is TRBD1 (5 bases). The V and J ends lost 0 bases and 2 bases respectively, with 14 bases between them. Germline V gene data show CDR1 as WSHSY and CDR2 as SAAADI. This CDR3 comprises 16 residues.

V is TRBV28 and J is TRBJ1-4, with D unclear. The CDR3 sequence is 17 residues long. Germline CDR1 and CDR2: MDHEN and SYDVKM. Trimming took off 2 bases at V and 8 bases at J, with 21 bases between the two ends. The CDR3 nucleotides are TGTGCCAGCAGTTTAATTGGCCTGAGGGTCATTGAGGAAAAACTGTTTTTT. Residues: CASSLIGLRVIEEKLFF. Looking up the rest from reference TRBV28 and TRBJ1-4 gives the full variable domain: DVKVTQSSRYLVKRTGEKVFLECVQDMDHENMFWYRQDPGLGLRLIYFSYDVKMKEKGDIPEGYSVSREKKERFSLILESASTNQTSMYLCASSLIGLRVIEEKLFFGSGTQLSVL.

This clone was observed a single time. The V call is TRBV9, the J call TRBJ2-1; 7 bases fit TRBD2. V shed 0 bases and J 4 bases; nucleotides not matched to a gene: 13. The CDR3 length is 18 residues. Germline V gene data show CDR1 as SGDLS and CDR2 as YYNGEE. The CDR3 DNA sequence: TGTGCCAGCAGCGTAGATCCCCCCACCCTACTAGCGTACAATGAGCAGTTCTTC. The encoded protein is CASSVDPPTLLAYNEQFF. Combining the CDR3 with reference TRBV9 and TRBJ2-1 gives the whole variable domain DSGVTQTPKHLITATGQRVTLRCSPRSGDLSVYWYQQSLDQGLQFLIQYYNGEERAKGNILERFSAQQFPDLHSELNLSSLELGDSALYFCASSVDPPTLLAYNEQFFGPGTRLTVL.

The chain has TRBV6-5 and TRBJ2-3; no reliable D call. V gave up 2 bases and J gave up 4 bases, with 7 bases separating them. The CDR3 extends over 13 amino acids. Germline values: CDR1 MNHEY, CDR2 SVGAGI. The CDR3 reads CASSYTLADTQYF. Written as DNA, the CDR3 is TGTGCCAGCAGTTACACTTTAGCAGATACGCAGTATTTT.

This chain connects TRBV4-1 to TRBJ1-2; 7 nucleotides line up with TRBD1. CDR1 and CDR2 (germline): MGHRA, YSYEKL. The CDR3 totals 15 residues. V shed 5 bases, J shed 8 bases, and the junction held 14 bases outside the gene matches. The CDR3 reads CASSTRQGESVGYTF. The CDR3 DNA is TGCGCCAGCAGCACCCGACAGGGAGAAAGCGTCGGCTACACCTTC.

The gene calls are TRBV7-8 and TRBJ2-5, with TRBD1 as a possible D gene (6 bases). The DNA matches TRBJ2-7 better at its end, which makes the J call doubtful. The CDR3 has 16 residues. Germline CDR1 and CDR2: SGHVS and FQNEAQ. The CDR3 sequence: CASSFTDRTRSYEQYF. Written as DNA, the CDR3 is TGTGCCAGCAGCTTTACCGACAGGACCCGATCCTACGAGCAGTACTTC.

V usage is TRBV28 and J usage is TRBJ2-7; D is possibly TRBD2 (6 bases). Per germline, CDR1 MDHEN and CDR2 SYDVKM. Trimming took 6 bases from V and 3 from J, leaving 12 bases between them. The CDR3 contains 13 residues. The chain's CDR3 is CASSMTRSYEQYF. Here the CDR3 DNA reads TGTGCCAGCAGCATGACTAGGAGCTACGAGCAGTACTTC.

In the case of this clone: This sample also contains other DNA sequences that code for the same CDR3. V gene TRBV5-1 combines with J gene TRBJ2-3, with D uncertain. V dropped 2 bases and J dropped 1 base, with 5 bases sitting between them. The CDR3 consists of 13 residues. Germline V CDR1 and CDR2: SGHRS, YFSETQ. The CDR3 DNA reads TGCGCCAGCAGCTTCACAGGCACAGATACGCAGTATTTT. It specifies CASSFTGTDTQYF.

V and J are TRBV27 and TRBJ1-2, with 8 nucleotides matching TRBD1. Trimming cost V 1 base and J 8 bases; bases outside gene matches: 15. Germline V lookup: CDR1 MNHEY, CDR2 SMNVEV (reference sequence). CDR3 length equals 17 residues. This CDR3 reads CASSLFGQGFFVGGYTF. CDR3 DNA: TGTGCCAGCAGTTTATTCGGACAGGGATTTTTCGTGGGAGGCTACACCTTC.

This chain's CDR3 is CASIPTGGFDYGYTF. The CDR3 DNA follows: TGTGCCAGCATACCGACGGGGGGTTTTGACTATGGCTACACCTTC. The V gene is TRBV2, the J gene TRBJ1-2; D is possibly TRBD1 (5 bases). Germline V gives CDR1 SNHLY, CDR2 FYNNEI. The CDR3 consists of 15 residues. Trimming took off 7 bases at V and 3 bases at J, with 18 bases between the two ends.

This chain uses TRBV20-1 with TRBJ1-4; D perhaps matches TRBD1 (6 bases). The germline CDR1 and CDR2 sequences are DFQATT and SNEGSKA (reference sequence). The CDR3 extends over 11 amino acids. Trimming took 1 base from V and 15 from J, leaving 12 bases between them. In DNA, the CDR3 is TGCAGTGCTAGAGGAGGGGGAGAGATGTTTTTT. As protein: CSARGGGEMFF.